Listed here are 14 T cell receptor beta chains from one sample, sequenced in a study of T cells expressing NK-cell markers (dated by TCRdb to 2020 to 2021). The library relied on 5' RACE. Sequencing was carried out with an Illumina HiSeq 2000. Each entry corresponds to one CDR3 protein sequence from reads that TCRdb reprocessed, and DNA is not given. This sample's clone table shows some 280,000 distinct CDR3 sequences. The ten largest make up roughly 0.4% of the sample. The sequencing sample was made of blood T cells: a sorted CD56 or NKG2C T cell subset, CD4+ or CD8+ T cells, or bulk PBMC T cells (not recorded which). The source of these receptors is a young man in good health. Donor details come from another sample of the same person, matched by shared clones.

This sequence joins TRBV14 and TRBJ2-3. Germline CDR1 and CDR2: SGHDN and FVKESK. The CDR3 has 14 residues. CDR3: CASSHPVGTDTQYF. Using reference TRBV14 and TRBJ2-3 for the parts outside the CDR3, the full variable domain is EAGVTQFPSHSVIEKGQTVTLRCDPISGHDNLYWYRRVMGKEIKFLLHFVKESKQDESGMPNNRFLAERTGGTYSTLKVQPAELEDSGVYFCASSHPVGTDTQYFGPGTRLTVL.

The chain recombines TRBV12-3 or TRBV12-4 with TRBJ1-4; checking the TCRdb D call of TRBD1 is not possible without DNA. The CDR3 runs to 11 residues. CDR3 in amino acids: CASRLRDRTFF.

V gene TRBV9 combines with J gene TRBJ2-1. The germline CDR1 and CDR2 sequences are SGDLS and YYNGEE. This CDR3 spans 14 amino acids. CDR3 amino acids: CASSFGVPENEQFF.

This chain joins TRBV7-2 and TRBJ1-6; TCRdb reports TRBD1, a call that lacks DNA to check it against. Germline V lookup: CDR1 SGHTA, CDR2 FQGNSA. This CDR3 is built from 17 residues. The CDR3 protein is CASSLGGGGRYNSPLHF.

This chain links TRBV10-1 with TRBJ2-3; TCRdb selects TRBD1, and the lack of DNA leaves this call unchecked. CDR3 length: 15 residues. Germline-derived CDR1 and CDR2 are WNHNN and SYGVQD (reference sequence). CDR3 sequence reads: CASSPGQANTDTQYF.

The chain employs TRBV20-1 and TRBJ2-7; TCRdb reports TRBD2, a call that lacks DNA to check it against. Per germline, CDR1 DFQATT and CDR2 SNEGSKA (reference sequence). The CDR3 contains 16 residues. The CDR3 region is CSARGTSGLALHEQYF.

The rearrangement joins TRBV5-1 to TRBJ2-1; TCRdb selects TRBD2, and the lack of DNA leaves this call unchecked. There are 15 residues in the CDR3. CDR1 SGHRS and CDR2 YFSETQ come from the germline V gene. The CDR3 loop is CASSPDGPSYNEQFF.

The V and J genes are TRBV4-3 and TRBJ2-3; lacking DNA, the TRBD2 call made by TCRdb goes unchecked. The length of the CDR3 is 16 residues. The germline V gene encodes CDR1 LGHNA and CDR2 YSLEER. CDR3 amino acids: CASSQDLTRRADTQYF.

The chain couples TRBV10-2 to TRBJ2-7. CDR3 length: 14 residues. The germline V gene encodes CDR1 WSHSY and CDR2 SAAADI. The CDR3 loop is CASSEGQLTGEQYF.

CDR3 region: CASSVQGQGNTEAFF. The chain employs TRBV9 and TRBJ1-1; there is no DNA to check the TCRdb D call of TRBD1. CDR3 length: 15 residues. In germline, CDR1 is SGDLS, CDR2 YYNGEE.

This chain links TRBV20-1 with TRBJ2-4; the TCRdb D gene call, TRBD1, has no DNA to confirm it. Looked up from germline, CDR1 is DFQATT and CDR2 is SNEGSKA (reference sequence). This CDR3 comprises 13 residues. Here the CDR3 reads CSARVGPQNIQYF.

V usage is TRBV7-2 and J usage is TRBJ2-5; TCRdb outputs TRBD1, but without DNA this stays unchecked. CDR3 length equals 15 residues. The germline gives CDR1 SGHTA, CDR2 FQGNSA. The CDR3 is CASSPQGQEWETQYF.

V usage is TRBV5-1 and J usage is TRBJ2-5; TCRdb's D call, TRBD2, is unchecked because there is no DNA. Germline V lookup: CDR1 SGHRS, CDR2 YFSETQ. The CDR3 runs 15 residues. CDR3 loop: CASSLARGDQETQYF.

This sequence joins TRBV6-6 and TRBJ2-1. Germline-derived CDR1 and CDR2 are MNHNY and SVGAGI (reference sequence). The CDR3 consists of 13 residues. The CDR3 loop is CASRIDSSGEQFF.